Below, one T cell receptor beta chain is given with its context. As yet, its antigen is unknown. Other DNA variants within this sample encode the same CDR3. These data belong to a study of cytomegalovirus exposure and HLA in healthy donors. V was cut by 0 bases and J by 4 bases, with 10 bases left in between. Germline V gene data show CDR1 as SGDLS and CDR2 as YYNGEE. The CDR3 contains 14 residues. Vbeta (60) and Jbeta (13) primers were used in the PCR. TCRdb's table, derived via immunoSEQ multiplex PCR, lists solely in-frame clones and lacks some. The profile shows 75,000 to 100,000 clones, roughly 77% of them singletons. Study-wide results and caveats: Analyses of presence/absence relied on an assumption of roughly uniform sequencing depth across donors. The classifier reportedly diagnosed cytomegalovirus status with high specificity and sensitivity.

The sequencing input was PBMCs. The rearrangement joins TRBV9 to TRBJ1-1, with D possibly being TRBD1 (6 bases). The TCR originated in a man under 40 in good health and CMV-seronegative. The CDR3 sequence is CASSVARGGTEAFF. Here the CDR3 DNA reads TGTGCCAGCAGCGTAGCTAGGGGGGGCACTGAAGCTTTCTTT.